This TCR beta chain was recovered during a study of T-cell reconstitution after alpha-beta-depleted transplantation in children. CDR3 size: 15 residues. Germline CDR1 and CDR2: SGHTA and FQGNSA. The V end was cut by 5 bases, the J end by 6 bases, with 16 bases between. Molecular barcoding with unique molecular identifiers was used for the TCRbeta library. Via MiXCR, TCRdb re-called the PCR reads, giving one row per CDR3 protein. The table shows a few hundred thousand distinct CDR3 sequences, with roughly 9% occurring only once. The sequenced sample was PBMCs from the stem cell graft donor, obtained from the stem cell graft. The receptor comes from a human donor who donated a stem cell graft to a child with acute lymphoblastic leukemia. The chain has TRBV7-2 and TRBJ2-2, with D unresolved. CDR3 sequence (DNA): TGTGCCAGCAGCCCGACCGGACCATTCGCCGGGGAGCTGTTTTTT. It is translated as CASSPTGPFAGELFF. The full variable domain, with the rest looked up from reference TRBV7-2 and TRBJ2-2, is GAGVSQSPSNKVTEKGKDVELRCDPISGHTALYWYRQSLGQGLEFLIYFQGNSAPDKSGLPSDRFSAERTGGSVSTLTIQRTQQEDSAVYLCASSPTGPFAGELFFGEGSRLTVL.